This T cell receptor (beta chain) originates from a study of blood T cell repertoires in COVID-19. Clones were read by immunoSEQ multiplex PCR, and TCRdb kept only the in-frame ones, dropping some. The table has fewer than 350,000 clones, approximately 91% seen once. Germline V gene sequence: CDR1 ENHRY, CDR2 SYGVKD. The CDR3 is 15 residues long. Between the trimmed V and J ends, which lost 3 bases and 2 bases, there was a span of 11 bases. Sample: PBMCs or T cells enriched from blood (not recorded which). The chain employs TRBV10-3 and TRBJ1-5; TRBD1 might be the D (5 bases). The sequence came from a woman in her 40s with acute COVID-19. The CDR3 is CAISDTGVGNQPQHF. For the CDR3, the DNA is TGTGCCATCAGTGATACGGGGGTCGGCAATCAGCCCCAGCATTTT.